The sample holds a few counts of the clone carrying this T cell receptor (beta chain). Its specificity is not known. The sample is drawn from a study of identical twins. Study conclusions and caveats: Zero-insertion results could be subject to partial confounding by invariant MAIT and iNKT cells.

There were only healthy Caucasians among the donors. In TCRdb, the 5' RACE reads were re-called with MiXCR into one record per CDR3 protein. Of around 480,000 distinct CDR3 sequences in the sample, roughly 13% were seen once. Germline-derived CDR1 and CDR2 are DFQATT and SNEGSKA (reference sequence). V dropped 5 bases and J dropped 2; count of bases not matched to a gene: 12. There are 16 residues in the CDR3. The same sample was also studied in work on yellow fever vaccine responses in identical twins.

The gene calls are TRBV20-1 and TRBJ2-3; 8 nucleotides line up with TRBD2. Sample: CD4+ T cells sorted from blood. The receptor was derived from a woman younger than 35 in good health. DNA of the CDR3: TGCAGTGCTTTCCCCCTTAAGCGGGAGAACACAGATACGCAGTATTTT. Residues: CSAFPLKRENTDTQYF.